This is a list of T cell receptor beta chains from one sample in a study of blood T cell repertoires in COVID-19. Assay: immunoSEQ multiplex PCR; the TCRdb copy retains only in-frame clones and omits some. This repertoire shows about 190,000 clones, roughly 90% found once; its top ten account for under 2%. Source material: peripheral blood. These receptors all stem from a man between 18 and 29 years old with active or convalescent COVID-19. Both conserved end residues are part of each CDR3. A D gene is named only where the DNA matches it firmly. Clone sizes are given selectively: once, few, many, or a class where the clone is expanded.

j_gene,len,d_gene,v_gene,abundance,CDR3nt,CDR3aa
TRBJ1-5,16,TRBD1,TRBV19,.,TGTGCCAGTAGCCGGGACAGCGGTGGTAGAAATCAGCCCCAGCATTTT,CASSRDSGGRNQPQHF
TRBJ2-3,14,.,TRBV18,.,TGTGCCAGCTCAAAGGGACACAGCACAGATACGCAGTATTTT,CASSKGHSTDTQYF
TRBJ1-2,15,.,TRBV7-9,.,TGTGCCAGCAGCTCCCCTTCGGGGGTCGTTGATGGCTACACCTTC,CASSSPSGVVDGYTF
TRBJ2-7,12,.,TRBV28,.,TGTGCCAGCAGTTTGACAGGCTACGAGCAGTACTTC,CASSLTGYEQYF
TRBJ1-5,14,.,TRBV2,.,TGTGCCAGCAGTGACAGGGGAGGGTTTCAGCCCCAGCATTTT,CASSDRGGFQPQHF
TRBJ2-5,15,.,TRBV7-9,.,TGTGCCAGCAGCCCGACAGTGATCACACCGGTGACCCAGTACTTC,CASSPTVITPVTQYF
TRBJ2-7,18,TRBD2,TRBV7-8,.,TGTGCCAGCAGCTTAGCTGCAGCGGGGGTACCCAGCTCCTACGAGCAGTACTTC,CASSLAAAGVPSSYEQYF
TRBJ2-5,15,.,TRBV6-5,.,TGTGCCAGCAAAAAGTTGGGGGACAACCAAGAGACCCAGTACTTC,CASKKLGDNQETQYF
TRBJ1-2,16,TRBD1,TRBV4-3,.,TGCGCCAGCAGCCAGGACCTGACAGGGGAAGAGGGTGGCTACACCTTC,CASSQDLTGEEGGYTF
TRBJ1-5,13,.,TRBV28,once,TGTGCCAGCCGCAAACCAGGAAATCAGCCCCAGCATTTT,CASRKPGNQPQHF
TRBJ1-2,12,.,TRBV2,.,TGTGCCAGCAGCAGACAGACCTATGGCTACACCTTC,CASSRQTYGYTF
TRBJ2-5,15,TRBD2,TRBV5-4,.,TGTGCCAGCAGCTCTCGCGGGAGTGGGCTAGAGACCCAGTACTTC,CASSSRGSGLETQYF
TRBJ1-5,13,TRBD1,TRBV18,.,TGTGCCAGCTCAACAGGGGACGGTCAGTCCCAGCATTTT,CASSTGDGQSQHF
TRBJ2-3,13,TRBD2,TRBV12-3/TRBV12-4,.,TGTGCCACCGGGACTAGTCATACAGATACGCAGTATTTT,CATGTSHTDTQYF
TRBJ2-2,16,.,TRBV7-2,.,TGTGCCAGCAGCTTAATGGCTAGCGCGAACACCGGGGAGCTGTTTTTT,CASSLMASANTGELFF
TRBJ2-7,19,.,TRBV6-2/TRBV6-3,.,TGTGCCAGCAGTTACGAAAGGACTAGAGGGGGGTCCCCCTCCTACGAGCAGTACTTC,CASSYERTRGGSPSYEQYF
TRBJ1-4,12,.,TRBV24-1,.,TGTGCCACCAGTGGGCAGGGGGAAAAACTGTTTTTT,CATSGQGEKLFF
TRBJ1-5,15,.,TRBV10-3,.,TGTGCCATCAGTGAGTCGCGAGGGTCGGGACAGCCCCAGCATTTT,CAISESRGSGQPQHF
TRBJ1-4,16,.,TRBV7-9,.,TGTGCCAGCAGCTTAAGGTTAGGGGGAACTAATGAAAAACTGTTTTTT,CASSLRLGGTNEKLFF
TRBJ1-5,15,TRBD1,TRBV5-1,.,TGCGCCAGCAGCTTGGAAGGGGGCGTAAGTCAGCCCCAGCATTTT,CASSLEGGVSQPQHF
TRBJ1-1,17,.,TRBV11-2,.,TGTGCCAGCAGCTTGCGCCCGGGGGAGAGAATGAACACTGAAGCTTTCTTT,CASSLRPGERMNTEAFF
TRBJ1-6,18,TRBD1,TRBV28,.,TGTGCCAGCAGCCGGGACAGGGCGTCCGTCACCTATAATTCACCCCTCCACTTT,CASSRDRASVTYNSPLHF
TRBJ2-7,14,.,TRBV5-1,.,TGCGCCAGCAGCTTGGGGAGGGATTACAACGAGCAGTACTTC,CASSLGRDYNEQYF
TRBJ1-3,15,.,TRBV27,once,TGTGCCAGCAGTTTATCGCCGGAACAGGGAAACACCATATATTTT,CASSLSPEQGNTIYF
TRBJ1-6,12,.,TRBV3-1/TRBV3-2,.,TGTGCCAGCAGCCAAGATCGGTCACCCCTCCACTTT,CASSQDRSPLHF
TRBJ1-1,13,TRBD1,TRBV7-2,.,TGTGCCAGCAGCTTATACAGGGGAACTGAAGCTTTCTTT,CASSLYRGTEAFF
TRBJ1-1,17,.,TRBV7-8,.,TGTGCCAGCAGCTTAGGAGAATACCCGGGACAGAACACTGAAGCTTTCTTT,CASSLGEYPGQNTEAFF
TRBJ2-3,18,TRBD1,TRBV4-3,.,TGCGCCAGCAGCCAAGATAGTGCAGGACAGGGGATCACAGATACGCAGTATTTT,CASSQDSAGQGITDTQYF
TRBJ1-1,13,.,TRBV11-1,.,TGTGCCAGCAGCTTAGGGCTGAACACTGAAGCTTTCTTT,CASSLGLNTEAFF
TRBJ2-7,15,TRBD1,TRBV6-5,.,TGTGCCAGCAGGAACCCGGGACAGTCCTCAAACGAGCAGTACTTC,CASRNPGQSSNEQYF
TRBJ2-7,15,TRBD2,TRBV2,.,TGTGCCAGCAGTGAAATAGCGGGAGCTGGGTACGAGCAGTACTTC,CASSEIAGAGYEQYF
TRBJ1-5,12,.,TRBV6-5,.,TGTGCCAGCAGCACACTAAATCAGCCCCAGCATTTT,CASSTLNQPQHF
TRBJ1-3,15,.,TRBV27,.,TGTGCCAGCAGTCCTCGCGGACACTCTGGAAACACCATATATTTT,CASSPRGHSGNTIYF
TRBJ2-1,13,TRBD1,TRBV2,.,TGTGCCAGCAGTAGAACCGGGACAGGCCTGCCGTTCTTC,CASSRTGTGLPFF
TRBJ2-7,13,.,TRBV7-9,.,TGTGCCAGCAGCTTCGGGGGATCCTACGAGCAGTACTTC,CASSFGGSYEQYF
TRBJ2-2,15,.,TRBV5-1,.,TGCGCCAGCAGCTTGGCGTCGGCGAACACCGGGGAGCTGTTTTTT,CASSLASANTGELFF
TRBJ2-7,15,TRBD1,TRBV7-9,.,TGTGCCAGCAGCTTAGGTGGACAGGGTATGTACGAGCAGTACTTC,CASSLGGQGMYEQYF
TRBJ1-1,17,.,TRBV27,.,TGTGCCAGCAAGCGACAGTTTCATACTACTTTTAACACTGAAGCTTTCTTT,CASKRQFHTTFNTEAFF
TRBJ1-5,14,TRBD1,TRBV5-6,few,TGTGCCAGCAGCGCCACAGGGGAGATTCAGCCCCAGCATTTT,CASSATGEIQPQHF
TRBJ1-2,12,.,TRBV6-2/TRBV6-3,.,TGTGCCAGCAGTCTTCAACCGGGACATTGCACCTTC,CASSLQPGHCTF
TRBJ1-5,17,TRBD1,TRBV6-2/TRBV6-3,.,TGTGCCAGCAGTTACTCGTTAGGACAGGGGGAAAATCAGCCCCAGCATTTT,CASSYSLGQGENQPQHF
TRBJ1-2,14,.,TRBV7-9,once,TGTGCCAGCAGCACGACGACAGGATTTGATGGCTACACCTTC,CASSTTTGFDGYTF
TRBJ1-5,15,.,TRBV19,.,TGTGCCAGTAGTATACGGGTAAATAGCAATCAGCCCCAGCATTTT,CASSIRVNSNQPQHF
TRBJ1-2,13,.,TRBV25-1,.,TGTGCCAGCAGTGAATACGGGACTCCGGGCTACACCTTC,CASSEYGTPGYTF
TRBJ2-4,17,TRBD1,TRBV4-3,.,TGCGCCAGCAGCCAAGTTCAAGGGACAGGCCCCAAAAACATTCAGTACTTC,CASSQVQGTGPKNIQYF
TRBJ2-3,15,TRBD2,TRBV3-1/TRBV3-2,.,TGTGCCAGCAGCTGGGGACTAGCGGGAGCGGATACGCAGTATTTT,CASSWGLAGADTQYF
TRBJ1-6,14,.,TRBV7-9,.,TGTGCCAGCAGCCCCGGGGGCTATAATTCACCCCTCCACTTT,CASSPGGYNSPLHF
TRBJ2-1,12,.,TRBV5-4,.,TGTGCCAGCAGCCTTAGCCTGGATGAGCAGTTCTTC,CASSLSLDEQFF
TRBJ2-3,13,.,TRBV18,.,TGTGCCAGCTCAGGGAGTGGCACAGATACGCAGTATTTT,CASSGSGTDTQYF
TRBJ2-7,15,TRBD2,TRBV6-1,.,TGTGCCAGCAGTGGAGCTAGCGGGGCATCCTACGAGCAGTACTTC,CASSGASGASYEQYF
TRBJ1-5,13,.,TRBV12-3/TRBV12-4,.,TGTGCCAGCAGTTTAGCAGAGAATCAGCCCCAGCATTTT,CASSLAENQPQHF
TRBJ2-7,14,TRBD1,TRBV6-1,.,TGTGCCAGCAGTGATCGGGACAGAAATTACGAGCAGTACTTC,CASSDRDRNYEQYF
TRBJ2-5,14,.,TRBV5-1,.,TGCGCCAGCAGCTTGGACTCGACGCGGGAGACCCAGTACTTC,CASSLDSTRETQYF
TRBJ1-1,13,.,TRBV5-4,.,TGTGCCAGCAGCTTTGACATAAACACTGAAGCTTTCTTT,CASSFDINTEAFF
TRBJ1-5,15,.,TRBV19,once,TGTGCCAGTAGTAATTTTGACAGTACAACAAACGCCCAGCATTTT,CASSNFDSTTNAQHF
TRBJ1-2,14,TRBD1,TRBV6-5,.,TGTGCCAGCAGGGGACAGTCCGGGACAGGACCCTACACCTTC,CASRGQSGTGPYTF